This TCR beta chain was recovered during a study of neoadjuvant anti-PD-1 for oral cavity cancer. Trimming removed 5 bases at V and 8 bases at J, with 15 bases between. This CDR3 has 13 amino acids. Germline CDR1 SGHNT, CDR2 YENEEA. TCRdb's table, derived via immunoSEQ multiplex PCR, lists solely in-frame clones and lacks some. Of 10,000 or so clones listed, roughly 70% are singletons. The origin of this receptor is a person aged 35-79 years with oral cavity squamous cell carcinoma. The sequencing here drew on tumor tissue, taken before nivolumab (anti-PD-1) treatment. V gene TRBV11-3 combines with J gene TRBJ1-1, with D unresolved. The CDR3 loop is CASSVNPGEEAFF. In DNA form, the CDR3 reads TGTGCCAGCAGCGTGAACCCGGGAGAGGAAGCTTTCTTT.